This T cell receptor beta chain was documented in a study of cytomegalovirus exposure and HLA in healthy donors. Overall study context: Roughly 170 million T cells yielded 100 million or so unique TCR beta sequences in earlier analysis.

Amplification used 60 Vbeta primers and 13 Jbeta primers. The table came from immunoSEQ multiplex PCR; TCRdb's copy has only in-frame clones and leaves some out. Seen here are about 120,000 clones, roughly 82% observed once, and the top ten hold just under 3%. This clone was found a few times. V shed 10 bases, J shed 3 bases, and the junction held 6 bases outside the gene matches. Germline loops: CDR1 ENHRY, CDR2 SYGVKD. The CDR3 is 12 residues long. Sequencing input: PBMCs. The rearrangement joins TRBV10-3 to TRBJ2-7; 7 bases map to TRBD1. This TCR came from a woman between 40 and 55 years old in good health and CMV-seropositive. CDR3: CATRDSGYEQYF. The CDR3 nucleotides are TGTGCCACGAGGGACAGCGGCTACGAGCAGTACTTC.